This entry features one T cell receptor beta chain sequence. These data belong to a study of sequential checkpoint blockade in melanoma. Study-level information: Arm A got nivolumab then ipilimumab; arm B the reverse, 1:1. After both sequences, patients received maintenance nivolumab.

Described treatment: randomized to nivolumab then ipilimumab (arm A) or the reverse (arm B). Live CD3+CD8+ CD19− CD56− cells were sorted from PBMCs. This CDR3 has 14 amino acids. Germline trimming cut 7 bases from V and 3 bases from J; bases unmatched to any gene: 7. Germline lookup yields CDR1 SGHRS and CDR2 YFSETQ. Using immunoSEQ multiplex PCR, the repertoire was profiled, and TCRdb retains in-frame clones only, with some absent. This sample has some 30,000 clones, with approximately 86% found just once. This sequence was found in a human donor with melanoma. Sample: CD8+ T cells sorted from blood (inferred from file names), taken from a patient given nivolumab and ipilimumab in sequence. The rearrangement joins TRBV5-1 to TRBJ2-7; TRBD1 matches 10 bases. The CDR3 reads CASSYGTGVYEQYF. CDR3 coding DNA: TGCGCCAGCTCCTACGGGACAGGGGTCTACGAGCAGTACTTC.